A single sample gave rise to the 21 T cell receptor beta chains below, sequenced in a study of blood T cell repertoires in COVID-19. TCRdb's copy holds only in-frame clones and misses some; the assay was immunoSEQ multiplex PCR. The sample has about 16,000 clones, 70% to 90% seen once. Sequenced material: peripheral blood. The receptors were sampled from a human donor in a cohort sampled during active COVID-19.

This clone was observed a few times. The genes are TRBV29-1 and TRBJ1-1; D is unresolved. Germline lookup yields CDR1 SQVTM and CDR2 ANQGSEA. This CDR3 comprises 12 residues. The germline V and J ends were trimmed by 4 bases and 1 base, with 7 bases remaining between them. The DNA of the CDR3 is TGCAGCGTTGGTTGGAGGAACACTGAAGCTTTCTTT. The encoded protein is CSVGWRNTEAFF. Based on the CDR3 plus reference TRBV29-1 and TRBJ1-1, the full variable domain is SAVISQKPSRDICQRGTSLTIQCQVDSQVTMMFWYRQQPGQSLTLIATANQGSEATYESGFVIDKFPISRPNLTFSTLTVSNMSPEDSSIYLCSVGWRNTEAFFGQGTRLTVV.

Remarks on this clone: The junction shows a germline mismatch at one end, possibly a read error. This sequence joins TRBV2 and TRBJ2-5, with 7 bases that match TRBD2. The germline V gene encodes CDR1 SNHLY and CDR2 FYNNEI. CDR3 length: 12 residues. CDR3 nucleotides: TGTGCCAGCAGTGAAGGCTACGGACTAGGCCACTTC. Protein: CASSEGYGLGHF.

This clone was detected only once. This CDR3 is CASSPRDNSYEQYF. As DNA, the CDR3 is TGTGCCAGCTCACCACGGGACAATTCCTACGAGCAGTACTTC. The chain combines TRBV18 with TRBJ2-7; TRBD1 is a possible D gene (6 bases). Germline-derived CDR1 and CDR2 are KGHSH and LQKENI. The V gene lost 1 base and the J gene lost 1 base, with 8 bases spanning the gap. CDR3 length equals 14 residues.

CDR3 in amino acids: CASSPGTSGFNEQFF. The CDR3 coding sequence is TGTGCCAGCAGCCCAGGGACTAGCGGGTTCAATGAGCAGTTCTTC. This sequence joins TRBV7-8 and TRBJ2-1, with 12 bases lining up with TRBD2. V was pared by 5 bases and J by 6 bases, with 5 bases of the junction left unmatched. From germline, CDR1 is SGHVS and CDR2 FQNEAQ. This CDR3 is built from 15 residues.

The chain couples TRBV4-3 to TRBJ2-1; the D gene is possibly TRBD2 (7 bases). The V gene lost 0 bases and the J gene lost 5 bases, with 23 bases spanning the gap. Germline V gene sequence: CDR1 LGHNA, CDR2 YSLEER. This CDR3 is built from 19 residues. The CDR3 DNA follows: TGCGCCAGCAGCCAAGAGAGGGGAGGGGGGTCTCAACGCAACAATGAGCAGTTCTTC. It translates to CASSQERGGGSQRNNEQFF.

The rearrangement links TRBV11-2 to TRBJ2-3, with TRBD2 as a possible D gene (5 bases). The CDR3 consists of 14 residues. The germline gives CDR1 SGHAT, CDR2 FQNNGV. V was cut by 0 bases and J by 8 bases, with 12 bases left in between. The CDR3 DNA follows: TGTGCCAGCAGCTTAGATGACTATCTCGCTACGCAGTATTTT. Translated: CASSLDDYLATQYF.

This sequence joins TRBV12-3 or TRBV12-4 and TRBJ2-2; D is unclear. The CDR3 has 13 residues. V was shortened by 6 bases and J by 1 base, with 6 bases between the two germline ends. CDR3 nucleotide sequence: TGTGCCAGCAGACTCGGGAACACCGGGGAGCTGTTTTTT. Its protein is CASRLGNTGELFF.

The chain has TRBV11-2 and TRBJ1-2; D may be TRBD1 (5 bases). Germline V CDR1 and CDR2: SGHAT, FQNNGV. The V and J ends lost 4 bases and 4 bases respectively, with 16 bases between them. This CDR3 has 15 amino acids. In nucleotides, the CDR3 is TGTGCCAGCAGCTATTCCGGGACTGGTGGCTATGGCTACACCTTC. Amino acid sequence: CASSYSGTGGYGYTF.

The J gene is TRBJ2-7, the V gene TRBV6-1; no firm D call. Germline V CDR1 and CDR2: MNHNS, SASEGT. Trimming shortened V by 0 bases and J by 9 bases, and 9 bases separated the two germline ends. The CDR3 runs to 12 residues. CDR3 sequence (DNA): TGTGCCAGCAGTGAAGCGCCGGGTAGGCAGTACTTC. Its protein product is CASSEAPGRQYF.

This chain connects TRBV7-2 to TRBJ1-2; 9 bases fit TRBD1. The CDR3 has 15 residues. V lost 5 bases to trimming and J lost 4 bases; unmatched junction nucleotides: 8. Per germline, CDR1 SGHTA and CDR2 FQGNSA. The CDR3 here is CASSRRQGEIYGYTF. DNA of the CDR3: TGTGCCAGCAGCCGGAGACAGGGGGAGATCTATGGCTACACCTTC.

The chain couples TRBV5-8 to TRBJ2-3; maybe TRBD2 (7 bases). Germline V gene sequence: CDR1 SGHTS, CDR2 YDEGEE. V was cut by 4 bases and J by 6 bases, with 18 bases left in between. There are 15 residues in the CDR3. In DNA, the CDR3 is TGTGCCAGCAGCCCCCCACGGGGGGCGAGGGATACGCAGTATTTT. Translated, it gives CASSPPRGARDTQYF. Together with reference TRBV5-8 and TRBJ2-3, the CDR3 gives the full variable domain: EAGVTQSPTHLIKTRGQQATLRCSPISGHTSVYWYQQALGLGLQFLLWYDEGEERNRGNFPPRFSGRQFPNYSSELNVNALELEDSALYLCASSPPRGARDTQYFGPGTRLTVL.

The V and J genes are TRBV7-3 and TRBJ2-5; 12 nucleotides agree with TRBD2. This CDR3 is 17 amino acids long. CDR1 SGHTA and CDR2 FQGTGA come from the germline V gene. The ends lost 2 bases at V and 1 base at J; junction bases unmatched: 5. CDR3 sequence: CASSLGPSGGAQETQYF. The CDR3 bases are TGTGCCAGCAGCTTAGGTCCTAGCGGGGGGGCCCAAGAGACCCAGTACTTC. Combining the CDR3 with reference TRBV7-3 and TRBJ2-5 gives the whole variable domain GAGVSQTPSNKVTEKGKYVELRCDPISGHTALYWYRQSLGQGPEFLIYFQGTGAADDSGLPNDRFFAVRPEGSVSTLKIQRTERGDSAVYLCASSLGPSGGAQETQYFGPGTRLLVL.

The CDR3, as DNA: TGCAGTGCTAGTACCAGCGGGGGGGCGGGGGGTGGCACAGATACGCAGTATTTT. This encodes CSASTSGGAGGGTDTQYF. The genes are TRBV20-1 and TRBJ2-3; 10 bases match TRBD2. Trimming took 3 bases from V and 1 from J; bases not matched to a gene: 13. Germline assignment: CDR1 DFQATT and CDR2 SNEGSKA (reference sequence). This CDR3 has 18 amino acids.

J is TRBJ1-3 and V is TRBV19; D remains unclear. The length of the CDR3 is 15 residues. Trimming took 3 bases from V and 4 from J, leaving 13 bases between them. Germline assignment: CDR1 LNHDA and CDR2 SQIVND (reference sequence). The CDR3 loop is CASSIGLDVGNTIYF. The CDR3 coding sequence is TGTGCCAGTAGTATCGGGTTAGATGTCGGAAACACCATATATTTT.

V and J are TRBV30 and TRBJ2-7; no firm D call. Germline V gene sequence: CDR1 GTSNPN, CDR2 SVGIG (reference sequence). The CDR3 totals 15 residues. Trimming left V 2 bases short and J 3 bases short, with 17 bases between. For the CDR3, the DNA is TGTGCCTGGAGTTCCCTTGCTCAATCCTACTACGAGCAGTACTTC. Translation: CAWSSLAQSYYEQYF. Combining the CDR3 with reference TRBV30 and TRBJ2-7 gives the whole variable domain SQTIHQWPATLVQPVGSPLSLECTVEGTSNPNLYWYRQAAGRGLQLLFYSVGIGQISSEVPQNLSASRPQDRQFILSSKKLLLSDSGFYLCAWSSLAQSYYEQYFGPGTRLTVT.

This sequence joins TRBV7-8 and TRBJ2-2; D perhaps matches TRBD2 (6 bases). Germline assignment: CDR1 SGHVS and CDR2 FQNEAQ. The CDR3 is made up of 14 amino acids. V was trimmed by 5 bases and J by 2 bases, leaving 9 bases between them. CDR3 sequence (DNA): TGTGCCAGCAGCCTGGGACTTAACACCGGGGAGCTGTTTTTT. Amino acid sequence: CASSLGLNTGELFF.

The chain couples TRBV5-1 to TRBJ2-5, with 11 positions matching TRBD2. The V and J ends lost 0 bases and 5 bases, in that order; junction bases with no gene match: 3. The CDR3 runs to 15 residues. Germline V gene data show CDR1 as SGHRS and CDR2 as YFSETQ. Here the CDR3 reads CASSLGLAGKETQYF. The CDR3 nucleotides are TGCGCCAGCAGCTTGGGACTAGCGGGGAAGGAGACCCAGTACTTC.

The chain carries TRBV5-6 and TRBJ1-1; D gene uncertain. Germline CDR1 and CDR2: SGHDT and YYEEEE. The CDR3 loop spans 13 amino acids. Trimming removed 4 bases from V and 1 base from J, with 8 bases in between. The CDR3 DNA sequence: TGTGCCAGCAGCCCCTATCCGAACACTGAAGCTTTCTTT. This translates into CASSPYPNTEAFF.

V gene TRBV7-9 combines with J gene TRBJ2-7; no firm D call. CDR1 SEHNR and CDR2 FQNEAQ come from the germline V gene (reference sequence). The CDR3 contains 12 residues. Deletions cut 1 base from V and 9 bases from J, with 10 bases between. CDR3 sequence (DNA): TGTGCCAGCAGCTTAGACAGTTTAAGGCAGTACTTC. This translates into CASSLDSLRQYF.

The chain recombines TRBV4-2 with TRBJ2-1; 9 bases match TRBD1. Germline trimming cut 0 bases from V and 7 bases from J; bases unmatched to any gene: 7. Germline V CDR1 and CDR2: LGHNA, YNFKEQ. The CDR3 consists of 16 residues. CDR3 sequence: CASSQDYRGPWNEQFF. Here the CDR3 DNA reads TGTGCCAGCAGCCAAGACTACAGGGGGCCGTGGAATGAGCAGTTCTTC.

The chain recombines TRBV3-1 (or the pseudogene TRBV3-2) with TRBJ1-3; D gene ambiguous. Looked up from germline, CDR1 is LGHDT and CDR2 is YNNKEL (reference sequence). Trimming left V 6 bases short and J 4 bases short, with 16 bases between. This CDR3 contains 15 residues. CDR3 in amino acids: CASSRGLFGGNTIYF. The CDR3 nucleotides read TGTGCCAGCAGTCGAGGACTTTTTGGGGGAAACACCATATATTTT.